Listed below are T cell receptor beta chains from one sample, sequenced in a study of beta chain features in type 1 diabetes. Measured with immunoSEQ multiplex PCR; TCRdb has only the in-frame clones, and not every one. The sample records around 100,000 clones, 28% being singletons. The sequencing input was central memory CD4+ T cells from blood. The receptors were gathered from a woman aged 18-35 years with type 1 diabetes. Both conserved end residues are part of each CDR3. D genes are given only for firm matches. Only part of the rows carry a size: once, few, many, or a class if the clone is expanded.

d_gene: .
abundance: .
v_gene: TRBV5-4
j_gene: TRBJ2-5
CDR3nt: TGTGCCAGCAGCCACAGCTTAGAGGGGACCCAGTACTTC
CDR3aa: CASSHSLEGTQYF

d_gene: TRBD1
abundance: .
v_gene: TRBV5-5
j_gene: TRBJ1-5
CDR3nt: TGTGCCAGCAGCCGAGGGGGGACAGGGTGGGGTCAGCCCCAGCATTTT
CDR3aa: CASSRGGTGWGQPQHF

d_gene: .
abundance: .
v_gene: TRBV7-9
j_gene: TRBJ2-5
CDR3nt: TGTGCCAGCAGCCGAAAGACTATGTGGGAGACCCAGTACTTC
CDR3aa: CASSRKTMWETQYF

d_gene: .
abundance: .
v_gene: TRBV2
j_gene: TRBJ2-5
CDR3nt: TGTGCCAGCAGTGAAGCTCGCAGTCCGCGGGAGACCCAGTACTTC
CDR3aa: CASSEARSPRETQYF

d_gene: TRBD2
abundance: .
v_gene: TRBV5-1
j_gene: TRBJ2-2
CDR3nt: TGCGCCAGCAGACCCGGGACTAGCTACACCGGGGAGCTGTTTTTT
CDR3aa: CASRPGTSYTGELFF

d_gene: .
abundance: .
v_gene: TRBV19
j_gene: TRBJ2-5
CDR3nt: TGTGCCAGTAGTCACCTTAACGGGAAGATCCAAGAGACCCAGTACTTC
CDR3aa: CASSHLNGKIQETQYF

d_gene: .
abundance: .
v_gene: TRBV9
j_gene: TRBJ1-1
CDR3nt: TGTGCCAGCAGCGTAGTGTCCGGGAACACTGAAGCTTTCTTT
CDR3aa: CASSVVSGNTEAFF

d_gene: TRBD1
abundance: .
v_gene: TRBV18
j_gene: TRBJ2-3
CDR3nt: TGTGCCAGCTCCATCGGACAGGGGCGAGGCACAGATACGCAGTATTTT
CDR3aa: CASSIGQGRGTDTQYF

d_gene: .
abundance: few
v_gene: TRBV2
j_gene: TRBJ2-1
CDR3nt: TGTGCCAGCAGTGGTGTTAGGGGGAATGAGCAGTTCTTC
CDR3aa: CASSGVRGNEQFF

d_gene: .
abundance: few
v_gene: TRBV9
j_gene: TRBJ2-3
CDR3nt: TGTGCCAGCACCTCGTCAGGACAGATCACAGATACGCAGTATTTT
CDR3aa: CASTSSGQITDTQYF

d_gene: .
abundance: few
v_gene: TRBV27
j_gene: TRBJ2-1
CDR3nt: TGTGCCAGCAGAACTCGGTGGAATGAGCAGTTCTTC
CDR3aa: CASRTRWNEQFF

d_gene: TRBD2
abundance: .
v_gene: TRBV7-2
j_gene: TRBJ2-1
CDR3nt: TGTGCCAGCAACCCCTCTAGCGGGAGCTCCTACAATGAGCAGTTCTTC
CDR3aa: CASNPSSGSSYNEQFF

d_gene: TRBD1
abundance: few
v_gene: TRBV5-4
j_gene: TRBJ2-7
CDR3nt: TGTGCCAGCAGCTGGGACAGGGACTACGAGCAGTACTTC
CDR3aa: CASSWDRDYEQYF

d_gene: .
abundance: .
v_gene: TRBV7-9
j_gene: TRBJ1-6
CDR3nt: TGTGCCAGCAGCCCCCTTGGACAGCTCGATTCACCCCTCCACTTT
CDR3aa: CASSPLGQLDSPLHF

d_gene: TRBD2
abundance: few
v_gene: TRBV19
j_gene: TRBJ2-1
CDR3nt: TGTGCCAGTAGTATCGTGGGGGGCGGGAGGTCCAATGAGCAGTTCTTC
CDR3aa: CASSIVGGGRSNEQFF

d_gene: .
abundance: .
v_gene: TRBV9
j_gene: TRBJ2-3
CDR3nt: TGTGCCAGCAGCGTAGCTACGGGTTGGGCGGGAAAAGGCACAGATACGCAGTATTTT
CDR3aa: CASSVATGWAGKGTDTQYF